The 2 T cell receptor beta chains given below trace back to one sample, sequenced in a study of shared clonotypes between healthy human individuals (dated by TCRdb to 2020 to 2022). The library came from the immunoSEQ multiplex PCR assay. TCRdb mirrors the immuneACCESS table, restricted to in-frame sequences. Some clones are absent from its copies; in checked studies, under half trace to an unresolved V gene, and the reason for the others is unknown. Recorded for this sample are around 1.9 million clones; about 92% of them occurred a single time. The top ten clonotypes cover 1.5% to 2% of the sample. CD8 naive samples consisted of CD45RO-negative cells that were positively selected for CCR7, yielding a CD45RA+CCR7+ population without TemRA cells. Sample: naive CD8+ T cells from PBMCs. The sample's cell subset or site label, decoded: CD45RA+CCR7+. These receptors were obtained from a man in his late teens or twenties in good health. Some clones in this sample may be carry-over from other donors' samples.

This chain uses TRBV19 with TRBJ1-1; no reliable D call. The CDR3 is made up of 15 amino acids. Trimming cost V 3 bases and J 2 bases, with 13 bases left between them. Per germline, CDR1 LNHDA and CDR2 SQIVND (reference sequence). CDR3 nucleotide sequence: TGTGCCAGTAGTATGAGGGAGCCCTACAACACTGAAGCTTTCTTT. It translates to CASSMREPYNTEAFF.

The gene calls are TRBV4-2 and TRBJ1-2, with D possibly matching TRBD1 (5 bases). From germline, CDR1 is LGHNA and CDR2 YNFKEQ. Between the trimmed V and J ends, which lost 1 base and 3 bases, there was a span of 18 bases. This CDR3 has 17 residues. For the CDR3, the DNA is TGTGCCAGCAGCCAAGTTTCGGGCCTCGGGGGAGACTATGGCTACACCTTC. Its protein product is CASSQVSGLGGDYGYTF.